Below, one TCR beta chain is given with its context. The data belong to a study of OX40 agonist ivuxolimab in advanced cancers. The repertoire was sequenced with immunoSEQ multiplex PCR; TCRdb's copy has only in-frame clones and lacks some. The repertoire holds around 110,000 clones, with about 94% as singletons. Germline V gene lookup returns CDR1 KGHSH and CDR2 LQKENI. V gave up 3 bases and J gave up 3 bases; unmatched junction bases: 9. The length of the CDR3 is 17 residues. The sequencing used CD4+ or CD8+ T cells sorted from blood, collected in a trial of the OX40 agonist ivuxolimab. This TCR was recovered from an adult with an advanced solid tumor such as melanoma, head and neck, liver or kidney cancer. The V gene is TRBV18, the J gene TRBJ1-5, with TRBD1 matching over 9 bases. CDR3 loop: CASSPRQGGGDNQPQHF. As DNA, the CDR3 is TGTGCCAGCTCACCCAGACAGGGGGGAGGCGACAATCAGCCCCAGCATTTT.